These T cell receptor beta chains were read from a single sample in a study of cytomegalovirus exposure and HLA in healthy donors. Only in-frame clones appear in the TCRdb table, and some are missing; sequencing was by immunoSEQ multiplex PCR. The sample includes 90,000 to 120,000 clones, roughly 73% seen only once; the top ten take 7.8%. Input material: PBMCs. The receptors come from a man in his thirties or forties in good health and CMV-seronegative. Both conserved end residues are part of each CDR3. A D gene is named only where the DNA matches it firmly. The size field is filled for only some rows; it gives once, few, many or a size class.

j_call	v_call	clone_size	d_call	cdr3_aa	cdr3_nt
TRBJ2-2	TRBV7-3	-	-	CASSFGSDAGELFF	TGTGCCAGCAGCTTCGGGTCTGACGCCGGGGAGCTGTTTTTT
TRBJ1-1	TRBV9	-	-	CASSVVVSPTEAFF	TGTGCCAGCAGCGTAGTGGTCAGTCCCACTGAAGCTTTCTTT
TRBJ2-1	TRBV7-3	-	TRBD2	CASSLSSGSPSYNEQFF	TGTGCCAGCAGCTTATCTAGCGGGAGTCCTTCCTACAATGAGCAGTTCTTC
TRBJ1-5	TRBV4-1	few	TRBD1	CASSQGTGTGYQPQHF	TGCGCCAGCAGCCAAGGGACCGGGACAGGGTACCAGCCCCAGCATTTT
TRBJ2-7	TRBV9	-	TRBD1	CASSVGGTGVYEQYF	TGTGCCAGCAGCGTAGGGGGGACAGGGGTTTACGAGCAGTACTTC
TRBJ2-7	TRBV30	few	-	CAWIRDRPYEQYF	TGTGCCTGGATCCGTGACAGACCCTACGAGCAGTACTTC
TRBJ1-3	TRBV19	-	TRBD1	CASSKGQPGNTIYF	TGTGCCAGTAGTAAGGGACAGCCTGGAAACACCATATATTTT
TRBJ1-2	TRBV15	-	TRBD1	CATSRGGQGAHNYGYTF	TGTGCCACCAGCAGAGGAGGACAGGGGGCGCACAACTATGGCTACACCTTC
TRBJ2-3	TRBV10-2	-	TRBD2	CASTGTSGARGTQYF	TGCGCCAGCACAGGGACTAGCGGGGCCCGGGGTACGCAGTATTTT
TRBJ1-4	TRBV21-1	-	-	CASSTNPPTGATNEKLFF	TGTGCCAGCAGCACGAACCCTCCGACAGGAGCAACTAATGAAAAACTGTTTTTT
TRBJ2-3	TRBV30	few	-	CACQPGAQGDTQYF	TGTGCCTGCCAGCCTGGGGCCCAAGGTGATACGCAGTATTTT
TRBJ2-1	TRBV6-6	few	TRBD2	CASSKTSGIANEQFF	TGTGCCAGCAGTAAGACTAGCGGGATCGCCAATGAGCAGTTCTTC
TRBJ2-1	TRBV5-6	-	-	CASSLQGSSPYNEQFF	TGTGCCAGCAGCTTGCAGGGGAGTAGTCCTTACAATGAGCAGTTCTTC
TRBJ1-2	TRBV7-3	few	-	CASSGSGGYGYTF	TGTGCCAGCAGCGGGTCAGGAGGGTATGGCTACACCTTC
TRBJ2-1	TRBV18	-	-	CASSSNSYNEQFF	TGTGCCAGCTCATCTAACTCCTACAATGAGCAGTTCTTC